The 23 T cell receptor beta chains below come from one sample, sequenced in a study of blood T cell repertoires in COVID-19. Some clones are missing from TCRdb's copy, which holds only in-frame ones; the method was immunoSEQ multiplex PCR. The top ten hold about 1.9% of the sample, which has about 280,000 clones, 86% seen once. The sequenced sample was peripheral blood. These receptors originate from a woman in her twenties or thirties who had recovered from COVID-19.

V is TRBV5-1 and J is TRBJ2-2; D is possibly TRBD2 (5 bases). Germline-derived CDR1 and CDR2 are SGHRS and YFSETQ. The CDR3 loop spans 16 amino acids. The V end lost 5 bases, the J end lost 4 bases, and 18 bases lay between the germline ends. The CDR3 DNA follows: TGCGCCAGCAGTTTCGCAATAGCGTGGAGCACCGGGGAGCTGTTTTTT. Its protein product is CASSFAIAWSTGELFF.

CDR3 in amino acids: CATSRDSWTGGNQPQHF. CDR3 in DNA: TGTGCCACCAGCAGAGATTCTTGGACAGGGGGCAATCAGCCCCAGCATTTT. The chain carries TRBV15 and TRBJ1-5; 9 bases fit TRBD1. The CDR3 totals 17 residues. The trim removed 0 bases at V and 2 bases at J, leaving 5 bases unmatched. The germline gives CDR1 LNHNV, CDR2 YYDKDF (reference sequence). Variable domain in full (rest from reference TRBV15 and TRBJ1-5): DAMVIQNPRYQVTQFGKPVTLSCSQTLNHNVMYWYQQKSSQAPKLLFHYYDKDFNNEADTPDNFQSRRPNTSFCFLDIRSPGLGDTAMYLCATSRDSWTGGNQPQHFGDGTRLSIL.

The V call is TRBV27, the J call TRBJ2-7, with TRBD1 as a possible D gene (6 bases). The CDR3 totals 15 residues. The germline CDR1 and CDR2 sequences are MNHEY and SMNVEV (reference sequence). V was trimmed by 6 bases and J by 2 bases, leaving 17 bases between them. CDR3 residues: CASSYKGDGAYEQYF. The CDR3 DNA reads as TGTGCCAGCAGCTACAAGGGGGACGGTGCCTACGAGCAGTACTTC.

This chain joins TRBV6-5 and TRBJ1-1; D unresolved. CDR3 length equals 13 residues. Germline V lookup: CDR1 MNHEY, CDR2 SVGAGI. V lost 2 bases, J lost 5 bases, and 9 bases lay in between. The CDR3 nucleotides are TGTGCCAGCAGTTACCAGGTCGGAACTGAAGCTTTCTTT. This translates into CASSYQVGTEAFF.

The chain links TRBV6-5 to TRBJ1-5; tentative D call: TRBD1 (5 bases). The CDR3 spans 15 residues. CDR1 MNHEY and CDR2 SVGAGI come from the germline V gene. V was clipped by 6 bases and J by 1 base, with 13 bases between them. The CDR3 loop is CASRLKGASNQPQHF. As DNA, the CDR3 is TGTGCCAGCAGACTTAAAGGGGCGAGCAATCAGCCCCAGCATTTT.

The chain links TRBV19 to TRBJ2-7; D call uncertain. Per the germline V gene, CDR1 is LNHDA and CDR2 is SQIVND (reference sequence). The ends were cut back, 5 bases at V and 4 bases at J, with 15 bases in the middle. The length of the CDR3 is 14 residues. The CDR3 region is CASSLVNSKYEQYF. The CDR3 DNA is TGTGCCAGTAGTCTCGTAAACTCCAAGTACGAGCAGTACTTC.

The chain employs TRBV7-6 and TRBJ1-1; 9 positions agree with TRBD1. The CDR3 runs to 16 residues. Germline CDR1 SGHVS, CDR2 FNYEAQ. V lost 5 bases to trimming and J lost 4 bases; unmatched junction nucleotides: 11. In DNA, the CDR3 is TGTGCCAGCAGCCCGGGGACAGGGATCGCGAGCACTGAAGCTTTCTTT. Translated, it gives CASSPGTGIASTEAFF.

This chain links TRBV4-1 with TRBJ1-1, with a weak D call TRBD1 (5 bases). V was trimmed by 1 base and J by 0 bases, leaving 6 bases between them. The CDR3 has 14 residues. Germline CDR1 is MGHRA and CDR2 is YSYEKL. In nucleotides, the CDR3 is TGCGCCAGCAGCCAAGGACAGTTGAACACTGAAGCTTTCTTT. Amino acid sequence: CASSQGQLNTEAFF.

The genes are TRBV7-9 and TRBJ2-1; the D gene is possibly TRBD2 (5 bases). With 5 bases removed from V and 5 bases from J, the gap between germline ends came to 16 bases. This CDR3 contains 15 residues. CDR1 is SEHNR and CDR2 is FQNEAQ in the germline V gene (reference sequence). CDR3 coding DNA: TGTGCCAGCAGCCCAACAGAGGGAGAGCACAATGAGCAGTTCTTC. Encoded protein: CASSPTEGEHNEQFF.

This chain connects TRBV4-2 to TRBJ2-5; TRBD2 might be the D (5 bases). Germline lookup yields CDR1 LGHNA and CDR2 YNFKEQ. The V end lost 0 bases, the J end lost 4 bases, and 12 bases lay between the germline ends. The CDR3 has 15 residues. This CDR3 reads CASSQDLAEGETQYF. The DNA of the CDR3 is TGTGCCAGCAGCCAAGATTTGGCAGAGGGAGAGACCCAGTACTTC.

V usage is TRBV2 and J usage is TRBJ1-2; D unresolved. This CDR3 has 15 amino acids. CDR1 SNHLY and CDR2 FYNNEI come from the germline V gene. V lost 3 bases and J 1 base, leaving 12 bases between the germline ends. In nucleotides, the CDR3 is TGTGCCAGCAGTGAGGGCAGCGGAGGTAACTATGGCTACACCTTC. Protein: CASSEGSGGNYGYTF.

The chain combines TRBV28 with TRBJ1-3; D might be TRBD1 (6 bases). The germline gives CDR1 MDHEN, CDR2 SYDVKM. V shed 3 bases and J shed 10 bases, with 22 bases lying between them. This CDR3 contains 16 residues. The CDR3 loop is CASSFRDTATRGTIYF. CDR3 in DNA: TGTGCCAGCAGTTTCCGGGACACCGCAACGAGGGGGACCATATATTTT.

The chain is built from TRBV4-1 and TRBJ2-7; 11 positions match TRBD2. The CDR3 runs to 15 residues. Trimming took 4 bases from V and 3 from J; bases not matched to a gene: 5. Germline lookup yields CDR1 MGHRA and CDR2 YSYEKL. Here the CDR3 DNA reads TGCGCCAGCAGCCCTAGCGGGGGGCGGAACTACGAGCAGTACTTC. It is translated as CASSPSGGRNYEQYF.

CDR3 sequence (DNA): TGTGCCAGCAGCTTGTTTAGAAACACCGGGGAGCTGTTTTTT. Its protein is CASSLFRNTGELFF. This chain connects TRBV5-6 to TRBJ2-2; unclear D gene. The CDR3 length is 14 residues. Germline V gene sequence: CDR1 SGHDT, CDR2 YYEEEE. V dropped 1 base and J dropped 2 bases, with 6 bases sitting between them.

This chain joins TRBV3-1 (or the pseudogene TRBV3-2) and TRBJ1-6, with D possibly matching TRBD1 (5 bases). Germline-derived CDR1 and CDR2 are LGHDT and YNNKEL (reference sequence). This CDR3 contains 15 residues. V was cut by 1 base and J by 10 bases, with 14 bases left in between. This CDR3 is CASSQVDLGASPLHF. The CDR3 DNA is TGTGCCAGCAGCCAAGTCGACCTTGGGGCCTCACCCCTCCACTTT.

V is TRBV25-1 and J is TRBJ2-1, with a tentative D call TRBD1 (6 bases). V was cut by 7 bases and J by 10 bases, with 14 bases left in between. The CDR3 spans 12 residues. CDR1 MGHDK and CDR2 SYGVNS come from the germline V gene. CDR3 nucleotides: TGTGCCAGCAAGAGGGGGAATGGCGAGCAGTTCTTC. This sequence encodes CASKRGNGEQFF. The complete variable domain, with remaining parts taken from reference TRBV25-1 and TRBJ2-1, reads EADIYQTPRYLVIGTGKKITLECSQTMGHDKMYWYQQDPGMELHLIHYSYGVNSTEKGDLSSESTVSRIRTEHFPLTLESARPSHTSQYLCASKRGNGEQFFGPGTRLTVL.

This chain uses TRBV27 with TRBJ2-1; 7 bases map to TRBD1. This CDR3 comprises 11 residues. Trimming at V came to 7 bases and at J to 8 bases, leaving 2 bases not matched to a gene. Germline lookup yields CDR1 MNHEY and CDR2 SMNVEV (reference sequence). CDR3 region: CASTTGDEQFF. Here the CDR3 DNA reads TGTGCCAGCACCACAGGGGATGAGCAGTTCTTC.

This rearrangement joins TRBV30 to TRBJ1-6; 7 positions match TRBD1. From germline, CDR1 is GTSNPN and CDR2 SVGIG (reference sequence). V trimming: 3 bases; J trimming: 8 bases; junction bases outside the gene matches: 10. This CDR3 spans 15 amino acids. CDR3 bases: TGTGCCTGGAGCGGCCATGGGACAGATTATTCACCCCTCCACTTT. Protein sequence: CAWSGHGTDYSPLHF. The complete variable domain, with remaining parts taken from reference TRBV30 and TRBJ1-6, reads SQTIHQWPATLVQPVGSPLSLECTVEGTSNPNLYWYRQAAGRGLQLLFYSVGIGQISSEVPQNLSASRPQDRQFILSSKKLLLSDSGFYLCAWSGHGTDYSPLHFGNGTRLTVT.

The V gene is TRBV11-2, the J gene TRBJ2-5; 12 bases map to TRBD2. Germline CDR1 and CDR2: SGHAT and FQNNGV. The CDR3 loop spans 16 amino acids. The V and J ends lost 7 bases and 5 bases, in that order; junction bases with no gene match: 11. DNA for the CDR3: TGTGCCAGCATCAAAAACCGACTAGCGGGGGTTGAGACCCAGTACTTC. Protein product: CASIKNRLAGVETQYF. Supplemented by reference TRBV11-2 and TRBJ2-5, the full variable domain reads EAGVAQSPRYKIIEKRQSVAFWCNPISGHATLYWYQQILGQGPKLLIQFQNNGVVDDSQLPKDRFSAERLKGVDSTLKIQPAKLEDSAVYLCASIKNRLAGVETQYFGPGTRLLVL.

The chain joins TRBV6-5 to TRBJ2-6; D uncertain. The germline CDR1 and CDR2 sequences are MNHEY and SVGAGI. CDR3 length equals 15 residues. The V end was cut by 4 bases, the J end by 0 bases, with 7 bases between. The CDR3: CASSFRHSGANVLTF. The CDR3 nucleotides read TGTGCCAGCAGTTTCAGACACTCTGGGGCCAACGTCCTGACTTTC.

V and J are TRBV4-2 and TRBJ1-1; possible D gene TRBD1, 6 bases. V lost 1 base and J 6 bases, leaving 15 bases between the germline ends. The CDR3 has 15 amino acids. CDR1 and CDR2 (germline): LGHNA, YNFKEQ. CDR3 sequence reads: CASSQVRWRQAEAFF. CDR3 bases: TGTGCCAGCAGCCAAGTTAGGTGGAGACAGGCTGAAGCTTTCTTT.

The rearrangement joins TRBV5-1 to TRBJ2-7; 12 bases fit TRBD2. Germline CDR1 and CDR2: SGHRS and YFSETQ. This CDR3 comprises 15 residues. V shed 4 bases, J shed 3 bases, and the junction held 5 bases outside the gene matches. The CDR3 reads CASSTGLAGYYEQYF. The CDR3 nucleotides are TGCGCCAGCAGCACGGGACTAGCGGGTTACTACGAGCAGTACTTC.

The J gene is TRBJ2-7, the V gene TRBV5-1, with 8 nucleotides matching TRBD2. The junction had 4 bases not matched to a gene; V was cut back by 2 bases and J by 0 bases. The CDR3 is made up of 15 amino acids. The germline V gene has CDR1 SGHRS and CDR2 YFSETQ. CDR3: CASSLLAEPSYEQYF. The CDR3 DNA follows: TGCGCCAGCAGCTTACTAGCGGAGCCCTCCTACGAGCAGTACTTC.